This T cell receptor (beta chain) is from a study of blood T cells in healthy people across ages (dated by TCRdb to the mid-2010s). Looking at the study overall: In model experiments, template switching captured about one uniquely barcoded TCR beta cDNA molecule for every two T cells. Two additional independent replicas of 1 million unique cDNA reads from the same blood draw were analyzed for two donors (one aged 18 to 30 and one aged 80 or older). The study measured age-related changes in TCR beta repertoire diversity using deep sequencing normalized with unique cDNA molecular identifiers. The donors were split into four age groups: young (average 16 years), middle-aged (nearly 40), aged (roughly 60) and long-lived (more than 80). Donors of different ages were randomly distributed across sequencing lanes to avoid experimental bias. Broader findings and caveats from the paper: Estimates of total diversity based on one million sequenced T cells were regarded as lower bounds and as underestimates. Because donor CMV infection status was unknown, age-related changes in expanded clonotypes were potentially confounded. Since profiling was done on bulk unsorted PBMCs, naive and antigen-experienced compartments could not be conclusively compared. A strong correlation was found between observed TCR beta diversity and the percentage of naive T cells measured by flow cytometry. Observed TCR beta diversity per million T cells fell roughly linearly with age, and a significant reduction was already apparent by age around 40. Compared with the aged group, more naive CD4+ T cells, fewer expanded clones and increased TCR diversity were shown by the long-lived group, suggesting age selection.

The protocol used for the library was 5' RACE. The instrument was an Illumina HiSeq 2500. The second PCR ran for roughly 7 to 11 cycles and used a J-beta primer mix along with a sample-barcoded 5' primer. Each TCR beta cDNA molecule received a unique molecular identifier from a template-switch 5' adaptor carrying 12 random nucleotides. Each sample yielded at least 2.5 million CDR3-containing paired-end reads. First-strand cDNA was synthesized from all RNA with the Mint cDNA synthesis kit, primed by a TRBC-specific oligonucleotide. Following uracil-DNA glycosylase treatment, all cDNA underwent a first 18-cycle PCR with the universal primers M1SS and BC2_uni_R. Per the authors' processing: Each sample was normalized by randomly selecting 1 million high-quality reads, each carrying a distinct molecular identifier. Instead of being binned into consensus sequences, reads that shared molecular identifiers were thrown out. MiTCR, with a Q25 quality threshold and the strictest error-elimination algorithm, was used for CDR3 identification, clonotype clustering and error correction. Lower-bound total TCR beta diversity was estimated with a nonparametric unseen species model using Euler transformation. Through fastp at Q25 and MiXCR, TCRdb rebuilt clones from the public reads, retaining in-frame beta chains. Rows matching on CDR3 protein sequence are summarized as one entry with the most common DNA and genes. The V and J calls were not made by the authors but by TCRdb's processing. The sample has some 640,000 distinct CDR3 sequences on record, about 30% of them singletons. Approximately 14% of the sample comes from the top ten.

This clonotype was recorded at least ten times. Its cognate antigen has yet to be identified. Base qualities are not recorded, but no much larger clone differs from it by a single base. The CDR3 measures 14 amino acids from cysteine to phenylalanine. Of the read, only the CDR3 DNA is kept; its 42 bases are in frame from base 1. Per the germline V gene, MDHEN is the CDR1 and SYDVKM is the CDR2. The 35 to 40 donors, aged 6 to 90 years, were systemically healthy Caucasian individuals from Russia. Around 9.9 milliliters of peripheral blood were collected from each donor into EDTA-treated Vacutainer tubes. Ficoll-Paque density-gradient centrifugation was used to isolate PBMCs, with at least 6.5 million obtained per sample. Trizol reagent was used to extract total RNA from the PBMCs, yielding at least 5.5 micrograms per sample. Naive CD45RAhigh/CD27high T cell percentages were measured by flow cytometry on a PBMC aliquot from every donor.

Input material: blood. The receptor chain draws on TRBV28 and TRBJ1-2, with no D gene named confidently. This receptor was taken from a woman aged 80 or older in good health. The CDR3 amino acid sequence is: CAIPNGGRNYGYTF. The nucleotide sequence is TGTGCAATACCCAACGGAGGGCGAAACTATGGCTACACCTTC.